The entry below gives a single T cell receptor (beta chain) sequence along with its context. What it binds is not known. This record comes from a study of shared clonotypes between healthy human individuals. Study-level points and caveats: Rarefaction revealed incomplete sorted-subset sequencing despite large depth. Investigators expected sequencing depth to affect clonotype sharing among donors.

Sequencing was performed with immunoSEQ multiplex PCR; in TCRdb, only in-frame clones are kept and a portion is missing. The sample holds a few million clones, about 92% seen once. The CDR3 consists of 12 residues. Germline loops: CDR1 SGHRS, CDR2 YFSETQ. V shed 7 bases and J shed 7 bases, with 15 bases lying between them. Sequencing input: naive CD4+ T cells from PBMCs. Noted subset: CD45RA+ positively selected. The chain combines TRBV5-1 with TRBJ2-7, with D possibly matching TRBD2 (5 bases). The sequence derives from a man in his late teens or twenties in good health. Some clones in this sample may be carry-over from other donors' samples. The CDR3 loop reads CASGNTGGEQYF. CDR3 in DNA: TGCGCCAGCGGAAACACGGGCGGGGAGCAGTACTTC.